The 8 T cell receptor beta chains listed next were all sequenced from one sample in a study of OX40 agonist ivuxolimab in advanced cancers. Here immunoSEQ multiplex PCR was the method, and the copy in TCRdb shows in-frame clones only, minus some. The sample contains about 59,000 clones, approximately 77% of which appear only once. Sequenced material: CD4+ or CD8+ T cells sorted from blood, taken in a trial of the OX40 agonist ivuxolimab. The source is an adult with an advanced solid tumor such as melanoma, head and neck, liver or kidney cancer.

The chain recombines TRBV2 with TRBJ2-3; the D is unclear. Germline lookup yields CDR1 SNHLY and CDR2 FYNNEI. The CDR3 runs to 14 residues. Trimming shortened V by 7 bases and J by 5 bases, and 16 bases separated the two germline ends. Written as DNA, the CDR3 is TGTGCCAGCAAGCTGGCTACTGAAGGAGATACGCAGTATTTT. As protein: CASKLATEGDTQYF.

The chain employs TRBV19 and TRBJ2-2, with TRBD1 identical over 7 bases. This CDR3 has 15 residues. With V trimmed by 3 bases and J by 5 bases, 6 bases remained unmatched. Germline V gene sequence: CDR1 LNHDA, CDR2 SQIVND (reference sequence). The CDR3 protein is CASSMRQGVTGELFF. In nucleotides, the CDR3 is TGTGCCAGTAGTATGCGCCAGGGGGTAACCGGGGAGCTGTTTTTT.

The chain uses TRBV7-9 and TRBJ1-1; no clear D gene. Trimming cost V 4 bases and J 10 bases, with 16 bases left between them. The CDR3 is made up of 13 amino acids. Germline V gene data show CDR1 as SEHNR and CDR2 as FQNEAQ (reference sequence). The CDR3 reads CASSSGAVLRAFF. In nucleotides, the CDR3 is TGTGCCAGCAGCTCTGGCGCGGTTTTGCGAGCTTTCTTT. The variable domain in full, with the rest retrieved from reference TRBV7-9 and TRBJ1-1, is DTGVSQNPRHKITKRGQNVTFRCDPISEHNRLYWYRQTLGQGPEFLTYFQNEAQLEKSRLLSDRFSAERPKGSFSTLEIQRTEQGDSAMYLCASSSGAVLRAFFGQGTRLTVV.

The gene calls are TRBV7-9 and TRBJ1-1; the match to TRBD1 covers 9 bases. Germline V gives CDR1 SEHNR, CDR2 FQNEAQ (reference sequence). V lost 5 bases and J lost 0; bases outside the gene matches: 4. This CDR3 contains 15 residues. CDR3 residues: CASSRRTGVNTEAFF. The CDR3 bases are TGTGCCAGCAGCCGTCGGACAGGGGTGAACACTGAAGCTTTCTTT. Looking up the rest from reference TRBV7-9 and TRBJ1-1 gives the full variable domain: DTGVSQNPRHKITKRGQNVTFRCDPISEHNRLYWYRQTLGQGPEFLTYFQNEAQLEKSRLLSDRFSAERPKGSFSTLEIQRTEQGDSAMYLCASSRRTGVNTEAFFGQGTRLTVV.

V is TRBV19 and J is TRBJ1-2; a weak D match, TRBD1 (5 bases). The CDR3 sequence is 14 residues long. The germline gives CDR1 LNHDA, CDR2 SQIVND (reference sequence). V was pared by 6 bases and J by 2 bases, with 13 bases between. CDR3 coding DNA: TGTGCCAGTAGCCCGGGACGGAAAAACTATGGCTACACCTTC. Protein product: CASSPGRKNYGYTF.

This chain connects TRBV7-2 to TRBJ2-5; D gene uncertain. V lost 5 bases, J lost 1 base, and 2 bases lay in between. The CDR3 is 11 residues long. CDR1 and CDR2 from the germline V gene are SGHTA and FQGNSA. The CDR3: CASSPQETQYF. As DNA, the CDR3 is TGTGCCAGCAGCCCCCAAGAGACCCAGTACTTC.

This clone was seen just once. V gene TRBV19 combines with J gene TRBJ2-3, with 9 bases matching TRBD1. The CDR3 consists of 14 residues. J gave up 3 bases and V 6 bases, and 4 bases lay outside the gene matches. The germline gives CDR1 LNHDA, CDR2 SQIVND (reference sequence). CDR3 sequence: CASRQQGATDTQYF. The CDR3 region has the DNA TGTGCCAGTAGACAACAGGGGGCAACAGATACGCAGTATTTT.

In this sample, this clone turned up once. The J gene is TRBJ2-2, the V gene TRBV5-5; tentatively, D is TRBD1 (5 bases). This CDR3 is built from 15 residues. CDR1 is SGHKS, CDR2 YYEKEE, per germline (reference sequence). Deletions cut 3 bases from V and 6 bases from J, with 15 bases between. CDR3 residues: CASSYWGGAAGELFF. The CDR3 DNA follows: TGTGCCAGCAGCTACTGGGGTGGGGCGGCCGGGGAGCTGTTTTTT. The full variable domain, its missing parts supplied by reference TRBV5-5 and TRBJ2-2, is DAGVTQSPTHLIKTRGQQVTLRCSPISGHKSVSWYQQVLGQGPQFIFQYYEKEERGRGNFPDRFSARQFPNYSSELNVNALLLGDSALYLCASSYWGGAAGELFFGEGSRLTVL.